These 10 T cell receptor beta chains were sequenced from one sample in a study of T cells in women clearing cervical HPV infection. Repertoires were generated with immunoSEQ multiplex PCR, while TCRdb's copy carries only in-frame clones and drops some. This sample's table has 20,000 to 25,000 clones. The material sequenced was blood buffy coat. These receptors all stem from a woman aged 18 to 75 with a cervical HPV16 infection that either progressed to CIN3+ or cleared (not recorded which).

Remarks on this clone: The CDR3 extends 3 residues past the end of the read, so its final part is completed from the germline J gene. This chain links TRBV7-9 with TRBJ1-6, with unresolved D. V was cut by 1 base and J by 6 bases, with 4 bases left in between. CDR3 length: 13 residues. In germline, CDR1 is SEHNR, CDR2 FQNEAQ (reference sequence). CDR3 bases read: TGTGCCAGCAGCTTAGGAGGTAATTCACCC. Translating it yields CASSLGGNSP. The full CDR3 sequence reads CASSLGGNSPLHF.

Note on this clone: The read falls 3 residues short of the CDR3 end, and the missing part is taken from the germline J gene. V and J are TRBV2 and TRBJ2-7, with 7 nucleotides matching TRBD1. The junction had 3 bases not matched to a gene; V was cut back by 0 bases and J by 4 bases. Germline V gene lookup returns CDR1 SNHLY and CDR2 FYNNEI. CDR3 length: 14 residues. The DNA read from the CDR3 is TGTGCCAGCAGTGAAGCGGGACAGTTTTACGAG. Its translation: CASSEAGQFYE. The whole CDR3 sequence reads CASSEAGQFYEQYF.

A note on this clone: From the germline J gene comes the end of the CDR3, since the read stops 3 residues before it. The chain combines TRBV20-1 with TRBJ2-1, with 8 nucleotides matching TRBD2. Per germline, CDR1 DFQATT and CDR2 SNEGSKA (reference sequence). The CDR3 sequence is 18 residues long. The V gene end was trimmed by 1 base and the J gene end by 0 bases; junction bases not matched to a gene: 11. Partial CDR3 DNA: TGCAGTGCTAGAGTGTCCGGGAGCGGGGGAGCCTCCTACAATGAG. Protein product: CSARVSGSGGASYNE. The CDR3 as a whole reads CSARVSGSGGASYNEQFF.

In regard to this clone: The observed sequence ends 3 residues before the CDR3 terminus, with the missing tail filled in from the germline J gene. The chain uses TRBV23-1 and TRBJ2-7, with TRBD1 matching over 10 bases. TRBV23-1 is flagged as an ORF with uncertain function. The CDR3 is made up of 14 amino acids. The V and J ends lost 2 bases and 6 bases, in that order; junction bases with no gene match: 4. The part of the CDR3 DNA that was read is TGCGCCAGCAGTCAACCGGGACAGGGGTGCGAG. This translates into CASSQPGQGCE. The whole CDR3 reads CASSQPGQGCEQYF.

This clone is labeled medium-sized based on frequency. The CDR3 protein is CASSYSTTGTENTEAFF. CDR3 DNA, as far as it was read: TGTGCCAGCAGTTACTCCACTACCGGGACAGAGAACACTGAA. V is TRBV6-2 or TRBV6-3 and J is TRBJ1-1; 7 nucleotides agree with TRBD1. The read is 3 residues too short to cover the CDR3 end, so that end is filled in from the germline J gene. This CDR3 spans 17 amino acids. Germline V CDR1 and CDR2: MNHEY, SVGEGT. V lost 0 bases and J lost 1; bases outside the gene matches: 8.

Of note for this clone: The observed sequence ends 3 residues before the CDR3 terminus, with the missing tail filled in from the germline J gene. The chain joins TRBV19 to TRBJ1-2, with a tentative D call TRBD1 (6 bases). The germline V gene has CDR1 LNHDA and CDR2 SQIVND (reference sequence). CDR3 length: 14 amino acids. CDR3 DNA (partial): TGTGCCAGTAGTACCACCCACAGGGCCTACGGC. This codes for CASSTTHRAYG. In full, the CDR3 reads CASSTTHRAYGYTF.

Remarks on this clone: The CDR3 extends 3 residues past the end of the read, so its final part is completed from the germline J gene. The V call is TRBV2, the J call TRBJ2-1; TRBD2 matches 7 bases. The ends lost 11 bases at V and 0 bases at J; junction bases unmatched: 7. The germline V gene has CDR1 SNHLY and CDR2 FYNNEI. The length of the CDR3 is 14 residues. CDR3 loop: CASFGGGSYNEQFF. The covered CDR3 bases are TGTGCCTCGTTCGGCGGGGGCTCCTACAATGAG.

In the case of this clone: Coverage ceases 3 residues before the CDR3 finishes, and the germline J gene fills in the end. The chain joins TRBV7-2 to TRBJ2-7; D gene uncertain. The CDR3 runs 14 residues. V gave up 2 bases and J gave up 2 bases, with 10 bases separating them. The V gene's germline CDR1 is SGHTA and CDR2 FQGNSA. The DNA read from the CDR3 is TGTGCCAGCAGCTTAAGCGTCTCGACCTACGAG. This gives the protein CASSLSVSTYE. The CDR3, in full, reads CASSLSVSTYEQYF.

Comments on this clone: The read is 3 residues too short to cover the CDR3 end, so that end is filled in from the germline J gene. The chain uses TRBV11-2 and TRBJ2-5; 7 positions agree with TRBD1. The germline V gene encodes CDR1 SGHAT and CDR2 FQNNGV. The CDR3 covers 14 residues. Germline trimming cut 5 bases from V and 2 bases from J; bases unmatched to any gene: 5. CDR3 bases read: TGTGCCAGCAGCCGAGGGACAGTACAAGAGACC. Protein sequence: CASSRGTVQET. The entire CDR3 reads CASSRGTVQETQYF.

Remarks on this clone: The observed sequence ends 3 residues before the CDR3 terminus, with the missing tail filled in from the germline J gene. The J gene is TRBJ2-3, the V gene TRBV7-3, with D perhaps matching TRBD2 (6 bases). The CDR3 runs 16 residues. V dropped 2 bases and J dropped 2 bases, with 14 bases sitting between them. Germline-derived CDR1 and CDR2 are SGHTA and FQGTGA. Incomplete CDR3 DNA: TGTGCCAGCAGCTTACGGTTCGGGGGAAACACAGATACG. Translated: CASSLRFGGNTDT. The whole CDR3 protein reads CASSLRFGGNTDTQYF.